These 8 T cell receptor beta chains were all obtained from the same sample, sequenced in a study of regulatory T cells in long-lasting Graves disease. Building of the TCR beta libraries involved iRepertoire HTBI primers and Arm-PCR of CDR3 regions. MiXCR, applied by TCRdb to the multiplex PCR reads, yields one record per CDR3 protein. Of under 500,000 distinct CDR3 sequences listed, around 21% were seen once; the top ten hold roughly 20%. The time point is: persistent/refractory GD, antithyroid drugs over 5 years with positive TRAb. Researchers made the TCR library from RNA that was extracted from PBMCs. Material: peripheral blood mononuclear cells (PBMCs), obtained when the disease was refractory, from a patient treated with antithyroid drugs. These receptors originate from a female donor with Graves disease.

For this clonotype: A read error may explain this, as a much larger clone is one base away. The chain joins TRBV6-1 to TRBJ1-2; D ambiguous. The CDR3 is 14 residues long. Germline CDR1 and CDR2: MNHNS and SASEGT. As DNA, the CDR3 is TGTGTCAGCAGTCAGCGGGGAAGCTTCCATGGCTACACCTTC. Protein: CVSSQRGSFHGYTF.

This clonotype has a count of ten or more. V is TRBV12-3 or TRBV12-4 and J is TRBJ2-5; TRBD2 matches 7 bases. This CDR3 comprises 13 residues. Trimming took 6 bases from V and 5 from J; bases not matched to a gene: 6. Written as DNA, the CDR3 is TGTGCCAGCAGCTCGGGGGGTCGGGAGACCCAGTACTTC. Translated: CASSSGGRETQYF.

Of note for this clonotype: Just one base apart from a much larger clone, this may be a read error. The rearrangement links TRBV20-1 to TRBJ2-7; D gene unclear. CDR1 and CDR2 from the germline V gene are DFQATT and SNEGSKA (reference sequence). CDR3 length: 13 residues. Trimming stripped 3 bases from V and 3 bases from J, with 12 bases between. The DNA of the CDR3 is TGCAGTGCTAGGCTTAGTGATAGCTACGAGCAGTACTTC. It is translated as CSARLSDSYEQYF.

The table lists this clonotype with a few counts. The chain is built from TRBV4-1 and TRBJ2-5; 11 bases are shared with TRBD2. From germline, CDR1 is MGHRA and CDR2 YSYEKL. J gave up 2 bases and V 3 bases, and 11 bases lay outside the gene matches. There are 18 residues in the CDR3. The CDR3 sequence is CASSQKGTSGTPQETQYF. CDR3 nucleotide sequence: TGCGCCAGCAGCCAGAAAGGGACTAGCGGAACTCCTCAAGAGACCCAGTACTTC.

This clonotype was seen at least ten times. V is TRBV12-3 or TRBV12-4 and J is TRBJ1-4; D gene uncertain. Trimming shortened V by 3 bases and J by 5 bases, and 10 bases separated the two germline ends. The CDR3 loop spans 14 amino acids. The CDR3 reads CASSFGGENEKLFF. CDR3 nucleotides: TGTGCCAGCAGTTTCGGTGGGGAGAATGAAAAACTGTTTTTT.

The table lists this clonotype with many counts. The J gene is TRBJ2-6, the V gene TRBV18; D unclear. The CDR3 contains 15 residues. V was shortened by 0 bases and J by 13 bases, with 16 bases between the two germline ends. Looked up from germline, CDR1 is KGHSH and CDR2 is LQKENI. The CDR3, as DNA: TGTGCCAGCTCACCACCATTTTCCGGGCTAGGGGTCCTGACTTTC. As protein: CASSPPFSGLGVLTF.

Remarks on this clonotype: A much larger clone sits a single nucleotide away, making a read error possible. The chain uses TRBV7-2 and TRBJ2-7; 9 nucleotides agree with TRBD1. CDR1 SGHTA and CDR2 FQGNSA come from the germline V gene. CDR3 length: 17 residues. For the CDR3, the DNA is TGTGCCAGCGGCTTAGGCCAATGGACAGGGGCGTACTACGAGCAGTACTTC. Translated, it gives CASGLGQWTGAYYEQYF. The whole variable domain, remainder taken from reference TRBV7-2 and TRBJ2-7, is GAGVSQSPSNKVTEKGKDVELRCDPISGHTALYWYRQSLGQGLEFLIYFQGNSAPDKSGLPSDRFSAERTGGSVSTLTIQRTQQEDSAVYLCASGLGQWTGAYYEQYFGPGTRLTVT.

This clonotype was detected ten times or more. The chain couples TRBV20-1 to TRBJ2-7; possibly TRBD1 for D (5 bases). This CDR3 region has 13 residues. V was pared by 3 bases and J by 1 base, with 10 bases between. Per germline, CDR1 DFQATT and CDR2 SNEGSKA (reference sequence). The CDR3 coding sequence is TGCAGTGCTAGGCAGGGTGGATCCTACGAGCAGTACTTC. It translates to CSARQGGSYEQYF.